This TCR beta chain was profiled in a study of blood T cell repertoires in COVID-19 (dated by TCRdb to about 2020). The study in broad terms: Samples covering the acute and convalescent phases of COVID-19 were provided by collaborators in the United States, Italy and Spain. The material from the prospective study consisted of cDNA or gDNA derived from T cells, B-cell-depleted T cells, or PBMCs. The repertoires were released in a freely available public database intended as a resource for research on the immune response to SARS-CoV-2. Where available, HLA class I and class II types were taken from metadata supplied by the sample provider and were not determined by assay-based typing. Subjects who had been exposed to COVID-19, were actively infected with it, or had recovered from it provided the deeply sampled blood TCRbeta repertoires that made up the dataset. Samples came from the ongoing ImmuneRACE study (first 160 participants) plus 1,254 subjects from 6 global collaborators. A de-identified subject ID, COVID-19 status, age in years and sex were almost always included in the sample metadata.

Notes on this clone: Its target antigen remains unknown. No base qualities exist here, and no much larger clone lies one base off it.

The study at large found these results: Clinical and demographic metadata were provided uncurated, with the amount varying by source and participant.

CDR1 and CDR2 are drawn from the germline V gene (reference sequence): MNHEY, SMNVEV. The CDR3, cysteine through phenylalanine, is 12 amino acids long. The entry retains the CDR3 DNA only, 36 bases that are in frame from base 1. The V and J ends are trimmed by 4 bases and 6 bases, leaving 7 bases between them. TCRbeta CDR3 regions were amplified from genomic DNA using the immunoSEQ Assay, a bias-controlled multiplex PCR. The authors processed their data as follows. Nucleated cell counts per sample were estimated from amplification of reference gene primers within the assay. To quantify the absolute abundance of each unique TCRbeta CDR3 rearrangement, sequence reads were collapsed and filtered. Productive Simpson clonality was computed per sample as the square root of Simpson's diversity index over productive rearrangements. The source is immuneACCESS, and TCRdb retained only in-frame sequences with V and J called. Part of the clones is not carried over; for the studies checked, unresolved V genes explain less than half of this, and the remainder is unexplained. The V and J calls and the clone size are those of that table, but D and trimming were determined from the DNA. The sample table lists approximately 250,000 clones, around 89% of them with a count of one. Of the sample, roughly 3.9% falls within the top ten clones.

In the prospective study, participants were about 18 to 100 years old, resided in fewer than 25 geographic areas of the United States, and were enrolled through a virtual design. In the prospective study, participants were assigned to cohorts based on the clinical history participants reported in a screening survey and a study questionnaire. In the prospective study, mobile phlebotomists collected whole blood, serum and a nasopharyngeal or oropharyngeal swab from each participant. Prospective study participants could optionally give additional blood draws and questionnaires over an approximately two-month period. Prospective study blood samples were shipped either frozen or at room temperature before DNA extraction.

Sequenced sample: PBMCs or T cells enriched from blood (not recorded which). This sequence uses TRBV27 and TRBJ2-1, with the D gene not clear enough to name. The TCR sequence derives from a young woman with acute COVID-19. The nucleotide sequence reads TGTGCCAGCAGTTACTTTCCCAATGAGCAGTTCTTC. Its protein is CASSYFPNEQFF.